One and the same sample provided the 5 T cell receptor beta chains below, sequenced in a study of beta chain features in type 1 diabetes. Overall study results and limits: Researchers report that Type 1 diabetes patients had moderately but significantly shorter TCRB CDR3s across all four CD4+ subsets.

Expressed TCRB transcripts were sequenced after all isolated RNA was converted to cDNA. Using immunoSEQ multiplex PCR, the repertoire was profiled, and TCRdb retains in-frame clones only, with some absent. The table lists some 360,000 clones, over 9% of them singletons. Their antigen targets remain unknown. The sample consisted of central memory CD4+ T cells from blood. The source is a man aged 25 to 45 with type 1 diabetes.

CDR3 nucleotides: TGTGCCAGCAGCGTCGACAGGGACCAGCCCCAGCATTTT. It encodes CASSVDRDQPQHF. J is TRBJ1-5 and V is TRBV6-1, with 7 nucleotides matching TRBD1. Unmatched junction bases numbered 6, after V lost 6 bases and J lost 7 bases. The CDR3 is 13 amino acids. CDR1 is MNHNS and CDR2 is SASEGT in the germline V gene.

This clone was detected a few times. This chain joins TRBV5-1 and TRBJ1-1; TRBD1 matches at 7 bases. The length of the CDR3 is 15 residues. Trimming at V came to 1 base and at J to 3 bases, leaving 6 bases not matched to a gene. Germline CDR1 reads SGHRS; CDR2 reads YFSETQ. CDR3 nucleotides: TGCGCCAGCAGCTTGAACAGGGGCTCGGACACTGAAGCTTTCTTT. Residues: CASSLNRGSDTEAFF.

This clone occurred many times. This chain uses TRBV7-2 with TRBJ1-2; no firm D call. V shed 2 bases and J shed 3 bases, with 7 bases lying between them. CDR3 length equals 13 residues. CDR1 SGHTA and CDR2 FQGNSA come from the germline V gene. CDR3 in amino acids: CASSLMRDYGYTF. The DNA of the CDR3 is TGTGCCAGCAGCTTAATGCGGGACTATGGCTACACCTTC. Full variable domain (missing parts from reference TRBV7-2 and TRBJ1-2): GAGVSQSPSNKVTEKGKDVELRCDPISGHTALYWYRQSLGQGLEFLIYFQGNSAPDKSGLPSDRFSAERTGGSVSTLTIQRTQQEDSAVYLCASSLMRDYGYTFGSGTRLTVV.

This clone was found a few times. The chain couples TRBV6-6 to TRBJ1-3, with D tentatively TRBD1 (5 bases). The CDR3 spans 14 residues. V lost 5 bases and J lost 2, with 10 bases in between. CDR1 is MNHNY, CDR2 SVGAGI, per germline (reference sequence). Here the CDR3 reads CASSTRDTGNTIYF. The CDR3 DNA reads TGTGCCAGCAGTACCAGGGATACTGGAAACACCATATATTTT.

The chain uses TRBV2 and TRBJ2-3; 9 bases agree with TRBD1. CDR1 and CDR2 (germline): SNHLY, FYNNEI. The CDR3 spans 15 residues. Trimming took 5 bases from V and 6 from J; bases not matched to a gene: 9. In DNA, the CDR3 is TGTGCCAGCAGTTCCACAGGGGGCTGGGGGGATACGCAGTATTTT. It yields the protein CASSSTGGWGDTQYF. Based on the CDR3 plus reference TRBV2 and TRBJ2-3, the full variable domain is EPEVTQTPSHQVTQMGQEVILRCVPISNHLYFYWYRQILGQKVEFLVSFYNNEISEKSEIFDDQFSVERPDGSNFTLKIRSTKLEDSAMYFCASSSTGGWGDTQYFGPGTRLTVL.